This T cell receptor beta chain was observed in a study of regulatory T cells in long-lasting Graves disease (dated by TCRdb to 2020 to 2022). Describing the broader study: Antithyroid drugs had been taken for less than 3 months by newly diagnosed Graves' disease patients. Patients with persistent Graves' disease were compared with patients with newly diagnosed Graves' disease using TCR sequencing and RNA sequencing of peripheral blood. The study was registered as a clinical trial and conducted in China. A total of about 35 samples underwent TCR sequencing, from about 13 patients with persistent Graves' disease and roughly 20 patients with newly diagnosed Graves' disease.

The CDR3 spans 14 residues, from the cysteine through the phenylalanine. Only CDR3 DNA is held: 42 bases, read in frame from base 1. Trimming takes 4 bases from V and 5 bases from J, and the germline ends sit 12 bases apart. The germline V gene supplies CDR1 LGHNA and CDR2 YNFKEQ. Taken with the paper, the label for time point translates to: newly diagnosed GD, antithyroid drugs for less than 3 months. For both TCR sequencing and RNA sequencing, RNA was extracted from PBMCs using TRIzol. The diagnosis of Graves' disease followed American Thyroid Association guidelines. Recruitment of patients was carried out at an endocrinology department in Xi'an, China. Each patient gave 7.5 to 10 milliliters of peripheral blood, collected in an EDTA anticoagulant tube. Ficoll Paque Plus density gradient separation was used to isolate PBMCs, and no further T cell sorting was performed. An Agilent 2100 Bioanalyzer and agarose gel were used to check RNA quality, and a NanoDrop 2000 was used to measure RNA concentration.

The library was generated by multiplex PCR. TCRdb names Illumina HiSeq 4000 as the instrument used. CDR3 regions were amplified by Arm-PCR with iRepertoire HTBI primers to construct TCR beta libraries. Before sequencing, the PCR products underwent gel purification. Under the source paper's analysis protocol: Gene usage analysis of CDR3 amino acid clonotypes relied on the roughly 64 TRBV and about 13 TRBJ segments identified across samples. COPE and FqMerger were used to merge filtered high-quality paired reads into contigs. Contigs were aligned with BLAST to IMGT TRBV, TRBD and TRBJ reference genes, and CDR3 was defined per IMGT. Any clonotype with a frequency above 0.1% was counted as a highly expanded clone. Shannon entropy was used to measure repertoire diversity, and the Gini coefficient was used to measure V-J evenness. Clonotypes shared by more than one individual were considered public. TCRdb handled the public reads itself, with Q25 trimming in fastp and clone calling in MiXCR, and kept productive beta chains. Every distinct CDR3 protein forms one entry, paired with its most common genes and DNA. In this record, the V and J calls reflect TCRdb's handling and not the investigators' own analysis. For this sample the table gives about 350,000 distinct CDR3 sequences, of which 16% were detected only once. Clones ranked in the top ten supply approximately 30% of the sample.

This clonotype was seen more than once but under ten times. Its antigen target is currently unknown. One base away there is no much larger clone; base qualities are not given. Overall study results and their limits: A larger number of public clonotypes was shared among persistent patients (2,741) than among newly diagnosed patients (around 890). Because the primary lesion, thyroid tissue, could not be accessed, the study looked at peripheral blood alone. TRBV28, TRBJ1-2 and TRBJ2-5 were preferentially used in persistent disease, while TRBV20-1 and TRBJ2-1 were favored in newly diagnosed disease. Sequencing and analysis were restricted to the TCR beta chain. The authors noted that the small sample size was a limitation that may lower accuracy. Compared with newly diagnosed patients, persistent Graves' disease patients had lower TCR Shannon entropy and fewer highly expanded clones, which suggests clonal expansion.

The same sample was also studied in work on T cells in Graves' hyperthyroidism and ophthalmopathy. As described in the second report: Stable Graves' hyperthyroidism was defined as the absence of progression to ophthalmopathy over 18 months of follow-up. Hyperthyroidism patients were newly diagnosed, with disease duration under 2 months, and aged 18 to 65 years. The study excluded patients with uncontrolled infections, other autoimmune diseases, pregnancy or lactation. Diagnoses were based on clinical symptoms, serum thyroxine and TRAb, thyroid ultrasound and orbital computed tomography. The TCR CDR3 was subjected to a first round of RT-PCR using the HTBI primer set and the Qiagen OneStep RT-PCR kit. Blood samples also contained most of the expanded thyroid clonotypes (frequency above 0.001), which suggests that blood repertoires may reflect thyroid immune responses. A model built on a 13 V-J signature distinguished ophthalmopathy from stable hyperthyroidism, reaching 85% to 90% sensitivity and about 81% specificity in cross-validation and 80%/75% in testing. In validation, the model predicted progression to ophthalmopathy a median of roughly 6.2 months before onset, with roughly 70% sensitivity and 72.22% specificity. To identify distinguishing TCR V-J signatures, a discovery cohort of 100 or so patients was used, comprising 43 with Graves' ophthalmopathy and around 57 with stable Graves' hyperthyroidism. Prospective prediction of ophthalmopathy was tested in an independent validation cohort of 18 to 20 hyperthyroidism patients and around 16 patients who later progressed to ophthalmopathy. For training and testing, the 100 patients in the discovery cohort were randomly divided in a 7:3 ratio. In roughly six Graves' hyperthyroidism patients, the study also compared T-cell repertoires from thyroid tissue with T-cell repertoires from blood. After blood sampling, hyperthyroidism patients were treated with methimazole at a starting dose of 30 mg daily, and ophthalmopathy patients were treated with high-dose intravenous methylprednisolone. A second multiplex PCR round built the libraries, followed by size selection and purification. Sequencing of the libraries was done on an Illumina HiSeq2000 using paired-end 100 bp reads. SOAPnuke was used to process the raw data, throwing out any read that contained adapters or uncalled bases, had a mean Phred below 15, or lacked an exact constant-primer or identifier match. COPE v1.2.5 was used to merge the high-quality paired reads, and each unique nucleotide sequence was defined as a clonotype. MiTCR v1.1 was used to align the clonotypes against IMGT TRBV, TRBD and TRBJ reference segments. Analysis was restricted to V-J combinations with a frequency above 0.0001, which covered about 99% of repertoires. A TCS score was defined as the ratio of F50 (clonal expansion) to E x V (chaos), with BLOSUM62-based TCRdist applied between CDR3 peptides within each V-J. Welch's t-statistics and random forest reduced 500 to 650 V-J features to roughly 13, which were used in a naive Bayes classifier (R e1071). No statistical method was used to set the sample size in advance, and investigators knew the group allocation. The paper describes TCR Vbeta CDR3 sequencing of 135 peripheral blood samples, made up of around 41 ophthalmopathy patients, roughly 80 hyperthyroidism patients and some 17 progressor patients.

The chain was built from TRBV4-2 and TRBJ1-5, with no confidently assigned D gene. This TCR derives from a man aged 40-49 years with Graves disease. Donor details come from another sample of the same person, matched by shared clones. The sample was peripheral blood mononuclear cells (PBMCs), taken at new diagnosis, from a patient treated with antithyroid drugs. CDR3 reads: CASSPRLGHQPQHF. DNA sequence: TGTGCCAGCAGCCCACGGCTAGGGCATCAGCCCCAGCATTTT.